This TCR beta chain was sequenced for a study of T cell responses to AZD1222 COVID-19 vaccine. The overall study: Doses given second, at about 4 or about 12 weeks, were pooled.

Germline V gene lookup returns CDR1 SSHAT and CDR2 FNYEAQ (reference sequence). V shed 5 bases, J shed 4 bases, and the junction held 8 bases outside the gene matches. The CDR3 length is 16 residues. In this sample, this clone turned up once. The antigen remains undetermined. Overall study results and limits: Unmutated variant regions reportedly attract nearly half of all spike-specific TCRs. Clonal diversity was possibly underestimated, and the donors were mostly white British, with more females.

Assay used: immunoSEQ multiplex PCR; TCRdb lists only in-frame clones, some missing. The table shows fewer than 150,000 clones, with 75% to 95% occurring only once. V is TRBV7-7 and J is TRBJ2-2; 9 nucleotides match TRBD1. The input for sequencing was peripheral blood, taken on day 0 of AZD1222 vaccination. This TCR was sampled from an adult in good health. The CDR3 here is CASSPRTGDLTGELFF. CDR3 DNA: TGTGCCAGCAGCCCGAGGACAGGGGACCTCACCGGGGAGCTGTTTTTT.